Following are 22 T cell receptor beta chains from one sample sequenced in a study of cytomegalovirus exposure and HLA in healthy donors. Produced via immunoSEQ multiplex PCR; TCRdb's table is partial and in-frame only. The repertoire consists of about 250,000 clones, with over 75% occurring once and the leading ten covering about 12%. The specimen was PBMCs. All receptors come from a man younger than 35 in good health and CMV-seropositive.

V is TRBV18 and J is TRBJ2-7; D gene ambiguous. The CDR3 spans 13 residues. CDR1 KGHSH and CDR2 LQKENI come from the germline V gene. The V and J ends lost 2 bases and 5 bases respectively, with 10 bases between them. For the CDR3, the DNA is TGTGCCAGCTCACCAGCGCTGAGTAACGAGCAGTACTTC. Its translation: CASSPALSNEQYF.

The gene calls are TRBV15 and TRBJ2-7, with 8 positions matching TRBD1. This CDR3 region has 16 residues. The V and J ends lost 4 bases and 3 bases, in that order; junction bases with no gene match: 11. Germline CDR1 and CDR2: LNHNV and YYDKDF (reference sequence). CDR3 protein: CATSIHVGTGYYEQYF. In DNA form, the CDR3 reads TGTGCCACCAGCATCCACGTTGGGACAGGATACTACGAGCAGTACTTC.

This chain links TRBV7-2 with TRBJ2-7, with 7 bases fitting TRBD2. Germline V lookup: CDR1 SGHTA, CDR2 FQGNSA. V gave up 2 bases and J gave up 7 bases; unmatched junction bases: 8. CDR3 length equals 14 residues. The CDR3 here is CASSLSSSGPEQYF. In nucleotides, the CDR3 is TGTGCCAGCAGCTTATCCTCTAGCGGCCCTGAGCAGTACTTC.

The rearrangement joins TRBV2 to TRBJ2-1; a weak D match, TRBD2 (6 bases). The CDR3 sequence is 15 residues long. CDR1 and CDR2 (germline): SNHLY, FYNNEI. Trimming cost V 6 bases and J 0 bases, with 12 bases left between them. The CDR3 is CASRRDFLSYNEQFF. CDR3 DNA sequence: TGTGCCAGCAGGCGGGATTTTCTCTCCTACAATGAGCAGTTCTTC. Supplemented by reference TRBV2 and TRBJ2-1, the full variable domain reads EPEVTQTPSHQVTQMGQEVILRCVPISNHLYFYWYRQILGQKVEFLVSFYNNEISEKSEIFDDQFSVERPDGSNFTLKIRSTKLEDSAMYFCASRRDFLSYNEQFFGPGTRLTVL.

This chain uses TRBV4-3 with TRBJ2-1, with 7 nucleotides matching TRBD2. CDR3 length equals 17 residues. CDR1 and CDR2 from the germline V gene are LGHNA and YSLEER. The V gene end was trimmed by 0 bases and the J gene end by 7 bases; junction bases not matched to a gene: 12. This chain's CDR3 is CASSQDLGREYWNEQFF. The CDR3 coding sequence is TGCGCCAGCAGCCAAGATTTAGGGCGGGAGTACTGGAATGAGCAGTTCTTC.

This chain links TRBV27 with TRBJ1-1, with 7 bases identical to TRBD1. Germline CDR1 and CDR2: MNHEY and SMNVEV (reference sequence). V was pared by 5 bases and J by 4 bases, with 10 bases of the junction left unmatched. CDR3 length: 15 amino acids. The DNA of the CDR3 is TGTGCCAGCAGTCCAAAGACAGGGTATAGCACTGAAGCTTTCTTT. Translation: CASSPKTGYSTEAFF.

This clone was detected a few times. V and J are TRBV5-4 and TRBJ1-2, with 7 bases aligning to TRBD1. V shed 7 bases and J 0 bases; nucleotides not matched to a gene: 6. Germline V CDR1 and CDR2: SGHNT, YYREEE (reference sequence). This CDR3 region has 14 residues. The DNA for the CDR3 is TGTGCCAGCGGCTACGGGACAGCTAACTATGGCTACACCTTC. It specifies CASGYGTANYGYTF.

The count of this clone is one. The rearrangement joins TRBV4-2 to TRBJ2-3; D is uncertain. Germline V gene data show CDR1 as LGHNA and CDR2 as YNFKEQ. This CDR3 has 12 amino acids. Trimming shortened V by 4 bases and J by 7 bases, and 9 bases separated the two germline ends. In DNA, the CDR3 is TGTGCCAGCAGCCTTGTTGGGTATACGCAGTATTTT. This translates into CASSLVGYTQYF.

This sequence joins TRBV19 and TRBJ2-7; 8 positions agree with TRBD2. Germline CDR1 is LNHDA and CDR2 is SQIVND (reference sequence). The ends lost 5 bases at V and 6 bases at J; junction bases unmatched: 12. The CDR3 spans 15 residues. The CDR3 bases are TGTGCCAGTAGTCGCGGGGGGCGAAGTACTGGCGAGCAGTACTTC. This sequence encodes CASSRGGRSTGEQYF.

The V call is TRBV5-1, the J call TRBJ2-1, with TRBD2 matching over 7 bases. With 0 bases clipped from V and 7 bases from J, the junction kept 7 bases outside the gene matches. CDR3 length equals 15 residues. Germline-derived CDR1 and CDR2 are SGHRS and YFSETQ. CDR3 in DNA: TGCGCCAGCAGCTTGGGGGAGGGCCTGAGAAATGAGCAGTTCTTC. Translation gives CASSLGEGLRNEQFF.

The chain has TRBV19 and TRBJ2-6; 11 bases agree with TRBD2. The germline V gene has CDR1 LNHDA and CDR2 SQIVND (reference sequence). V dropped 2 bases and J dropped 4; count of bases not matched to a gene: 4. CDR3 size: 17 residues. The DNA of the CDR3 is TGTGCCAGTAGTATATTAGCGGGAGGGCAAGGGGCCAACGTCCTGACTTTC. This codes for CASSILAGGQGANVLTF.

The chain combines TRBV25-1 with TRBJ2-5; 10 bases map to TRBD1. The CDR3 has 15 residues. With V trimmed by 1 base and J by 5 bases, 4 bases remained unmatched. Germline V gene lookup returns CDR1 MGHDK and CDR2 SYGVNS. The CDR3 DNA reads as TGTGCCAGCAGTGAATGGACAGGGGGTGACGAGACCCAGTACTTC. This codes for CASSEWTGGDETQYF.

V and J are TRBV27 and TRBJ2-5; possible D gene TRBD2, 6 bases. With the DNA end fitting TRBJ2-7 better, the J assignment may be wrong. CDR3 length: 17 amino acids. Germline CDR1 is MNHEY and CDR2 is SMNVEV (reference sequence). The CDR3 nucleotides are TGTGCCAGCAGTTCATCGCCCCCGGGACTGAGCTCCTACGAGCAGTACTTC. This encodes CASSSSPPGLSSYEQYF.

This clone occurred a few times. The chain recombines TRBV5-1 with TRBJ2-7; no reliable D call. Per germline, CDR1 SGHRS and CDR2 YFSETQ. This CDR3 comprises 11 residues. Trimming shortened V by 3 bases and J by 2 bases, and 3 bases separated the two germline ends. The CDR3: CASSSAYEQYF. Here the CDR3 DNA reads TGCGCCAGCAGCTCCGCCTACGAGCAGTACTTC.

The chain employs TRBV4-1 and TRBJ2-7, with 9 positions matching TRBD1. CDR3 length: 14 residues. The V gene's germline CDR1 is MGHRA and CDR2 YSYEKL. V dropped 2 bases and J dropped 5; count of bases not matched to a gene: 4. The DNA of the CDR3 is TGCGCCAGCAGCCAAATAACAGGGGGCCACGAGCAGTACTTC. This gives the protein CASSQITGGHEQYF.

This clone has only one observation. This chain uses TRBV25-1 with TRBJ1-1; D is uncertain. Germline CDR1 is MGHDK and CDR2 is SYGVNS. This CDR3 is built from 15 residues. V was pared by 6 bases and J by 2 bases, with 16 bases between. Here the CDR3 reads CASSRLGSGNTEAFF. The DNA of the CDR3 is TGTGCCAGCAGCCGTTTGGGGAGCGGAAACACTGAAGCTTTCTTT.

The chain recombines TRBV19 with TRBJ2-1, with TRBD2 matching 8 bases. The CDR3 covers 13 residues. The V and J ends lost 6 bases and 6 bases, in that order; junction bases with no gene match: 4. CDR1 LNHDA and CDR2 SQIVND come from the germline V gene (reference sequence). The CDR3 DNA reads as TGTGCCAGTAGCATCGGGACTAGCAATGAGCAGTTCTTC. Protein sequence: CASSIGTSNEQFF.

The genes are TRBV7-2 and TRBJ2-7; 13 bases are shared with TRBD2. This CDR3 is 15 amino acids long. Per germline, CDR1 SGHTA and CDR2 FQGNSA. Trimming removed 4 bases from V and 4 bases from J; junction bases left unmatched: 4. CDR3 DNA: TGTGCCAGCAGCTCGGGACTAGCGGGACGGTACGAGCAGTACTTC. Its translation is CASSSGLAGRYEQYF.

J is TRBJ1-3 and V is TRBV7-7, with 7 nucleotides matching TRBD1. This CDR3 is built from 14 residues. With 5 bases clipped from V and 2 bases from J, the junction kept 3 bases outside the gene matches. Germline CDR1 is SSHAT and CDR2 is FNYEAQ (reference sequence). This chain's CDR3 is CASSPGTAGNTIYF. In DNA, the CDR3 is TGTGCCAGCAGCCCGGGGACAGCTGGAAACACCATATATTTT.

The count of this clone is one. The chain links TRBV9 to TRBJ1-1, with D perhaps matching TRBD1 (5 bases). From germline, CDR1 is SGDLS and CDR2 YYNGEE. The CDR3 runs to 14 residues. Trimming cost V 3 bases and J 0 bases, with 9 bases left between them. CDR3 loop: CASSAGHLNTEAFF. The DNA for the CDR3 is TGTGCCAGCAGCGCTGGACACCTGAACACTGAAGCTTTCTTT.

The V gene is TRBV19, the J gene TRBJ1-2, with D tentatively TRBD1 (6 bases). This CDR3 comprises 15 residues. V gave up 0 bases and J gave up 4 bases, with 12 bases separating them. In germline, CDR1 is LNHDA, CDR2 SQIVND (reference sequence). The CDR3 spells CASSIEATGTYGYTF. The CDR3 nucleotides are TGTGCCAGTAGTATAGAGGCCACAGGGACCTATGGCTACACCTTC.

The V call is TRBV7-2, the J call TRBJ1-2; no definite D call. The CDR3 loop spans 13 amino acids. The germline V gene encodes CDR1 SGHTA and CDR2 FQGNSA. The ends were cut back, 5 bases at V and 0 bases at J, with 7 bases in the middle. CDR3 bases: TGTGCCAGCAGCGTCAGTACTAACTATGGCTACACCTTC. Its translation: CASSVSTNYGYTF.